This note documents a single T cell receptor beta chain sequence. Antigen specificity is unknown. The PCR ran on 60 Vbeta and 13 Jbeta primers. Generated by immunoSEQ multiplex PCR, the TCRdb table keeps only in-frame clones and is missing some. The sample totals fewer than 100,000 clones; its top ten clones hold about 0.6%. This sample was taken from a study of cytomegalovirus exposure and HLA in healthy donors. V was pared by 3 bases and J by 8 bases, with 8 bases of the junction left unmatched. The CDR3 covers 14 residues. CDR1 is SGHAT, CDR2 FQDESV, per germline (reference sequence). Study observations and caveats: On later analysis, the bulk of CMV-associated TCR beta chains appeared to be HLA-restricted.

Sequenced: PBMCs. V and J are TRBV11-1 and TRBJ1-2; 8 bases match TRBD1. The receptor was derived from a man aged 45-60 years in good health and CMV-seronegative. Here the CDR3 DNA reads TGTGCCAGCAGCTTTGACAGGGGCTCTACCGGCTACACCTTC. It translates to CASSFDRGSTGYTF.